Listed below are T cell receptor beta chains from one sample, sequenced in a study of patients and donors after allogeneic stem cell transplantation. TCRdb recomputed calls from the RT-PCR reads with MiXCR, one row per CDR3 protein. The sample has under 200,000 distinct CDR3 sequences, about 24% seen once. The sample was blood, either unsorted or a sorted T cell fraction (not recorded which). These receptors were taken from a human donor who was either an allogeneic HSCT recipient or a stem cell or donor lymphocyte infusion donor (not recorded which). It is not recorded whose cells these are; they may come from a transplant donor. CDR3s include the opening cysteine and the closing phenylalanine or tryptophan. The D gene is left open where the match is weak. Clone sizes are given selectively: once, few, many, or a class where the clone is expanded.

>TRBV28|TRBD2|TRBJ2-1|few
CASSPGGPDGWINEQFF
TGTGCCAGCAGTCCGGGGGGGCCGGATGGTTGGATCAATGAGCAGTTCTTC
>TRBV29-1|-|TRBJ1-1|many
CSVDRGGTEAFF
TGCAGCGTTGATCGGGGAGGTACTGAAGCTTTCTTT
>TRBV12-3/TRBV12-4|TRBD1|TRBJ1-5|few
CASRGTGEQPQHF
TGTGCCAGCAGAGGGACAGGCGAACAGCCCCAGCATTTT
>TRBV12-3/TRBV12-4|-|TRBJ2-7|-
CASSFGSGASGEQYF
TGTGCCAGCAGTTTTGGTAGTGGGGCGTCCGGCGAGCAGTACTTC
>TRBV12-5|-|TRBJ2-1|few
CASGGGVNEQFF
TGTGCTAGTGGGGGCGGGGTCAATGAGCAGTTCTTC
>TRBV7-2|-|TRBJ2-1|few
CASSKRAPGQYNEQFF
TGTGCCAGCAGTAAAAGAGCTCCCGGACAATACAATGAGCAGTTCTTC
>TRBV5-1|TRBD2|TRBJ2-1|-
CASSPPGGGYNEQFF
TGCGCCAGCAGCCCTCCCGGGGGAGGGTACAATGAGCAGTTCTTC
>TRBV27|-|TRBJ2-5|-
CASSLFPRGETQYF
TGTGCCAGCAGTTTATTCCCCAGGGGAGAGACCCAGTACTTC
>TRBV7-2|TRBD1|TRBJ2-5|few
CASSLGQVLGTQYF
TGTGCCAGCAGCCTGGGACAGGTCCTTGGGACCCAGTACTTC
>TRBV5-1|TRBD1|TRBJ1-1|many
CASSPTGRAEAFF
TGCGCCAGCAGCCCGACAGGGAGGGCTGAAGCTTTCTTT
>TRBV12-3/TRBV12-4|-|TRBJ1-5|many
CASRPGNQPQHF
TGTGCCAGCCGTCCGGGCAATCAGCCCCAGCATTTT
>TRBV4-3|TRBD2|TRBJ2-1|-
CASSQELAGSYNEQFF
TGCGCCAGCAGCCAAGAACTAGCGGGCTCCTACAATGAGCAGTTCTTC
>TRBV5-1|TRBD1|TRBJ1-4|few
CATRRGSTGSGEKLFF
TGCGCCACCCGCCGGGGGTCGACAGGGTCTGGAGAAAAACTGTTTTTT
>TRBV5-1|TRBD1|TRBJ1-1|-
CASSLEGATAFF
TGCGCCAGCAGCTTGGAGGGGGCTACGGCTTTCTTT
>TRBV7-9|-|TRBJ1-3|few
CASSTPGLGNTIYF
TGTGCCAGCAGTACCCCGGGACTTGGAAACACCATATATTTT
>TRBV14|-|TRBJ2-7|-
CASSLGIYFYEQYF
TGTGCCAGCAGCCTAGGTATATACTTCTACGAGCAGTACTTC
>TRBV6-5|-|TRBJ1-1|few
CASSPRSGAEAFF
TGTGCCAGCAGTCCAAGGTCAGGGGCTGAAGCTTTCTTT
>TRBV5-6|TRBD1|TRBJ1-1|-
CASSQGQGLLEAFF
TGTGCCAGCAGCCAGGGACAGGGGCTTCTCGAAGCTTTCTTT
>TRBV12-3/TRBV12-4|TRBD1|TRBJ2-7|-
CASSPWTGGLSYEQYF
TGTGCCAGCAGCCCCTGGACAGGGGGACTCTCCTACGAGCAGTACTTC
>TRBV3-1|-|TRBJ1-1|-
CASNTAGNTEAFF
TGTGCCAGCAACACCGCAGGGAACACTGAAGCTTTCTTT
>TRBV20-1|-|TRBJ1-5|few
CSAVPEGNQPQHF
TGCAGTGCTGTTCCTGAGGGCAATCAGCCCCAGCATTTT
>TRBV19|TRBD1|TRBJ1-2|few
CASSIGRTGRYGYTF
TGTGCCAGTAGTATAGGTAGGACAGGGCGGTATGGCTACACCTTC